The source of this T cell receptor beta chain is a study of control samples from healthy donors and cancer patients. The method was immunoSEQ multiplex PCR; TCRdb's version includes in-frame clones alone and lacks a portion of them. The sample records 390,000 or so clones, roughly 90% being singletons. The V and J ends lost 0 bases and 6 bases, in that order; junction bases with no gene match: 3. Germline CDR1 reads SGHRS; CDR2 reads YFSETQ. The CDR3 runs 14 residues. This chain connects TRBV5-1 to TRBJ2-1, with 7 bases that match TRBD2. The sequenced sample consisted of PBMCs. The sequence came from a man aged 35 to 55 with head and neck cancer. The DNA of the CDR3 is TGCGCCAGCAGCTTGGTGGCTAGCGGCAATGAGCAGTTCTTC. This sequence encodes CASSLVASGNEQFF.